Each of the 22 T cell receptor beta chains below was sequenced from the same sample in a study of molecular identifiers for immune sequencing clone quantification. MiXCR, run by TCRdb on the PCR reads, gives a single entry per CDR3 protein. The sample has hundreds of thousands of distinct CDR3 sequences; about 20% are singletons. Input material: naive CD8+ T cells from blood, with Jurkat cell RNA spiked in. Subset: FACS-sorted CD8+CD4-CCR7+CD45RA+ naive T cells. These receptors were taken from a human donor in good health. Some libraries in this study had Jurkat cell RNA spiked in.

The sample holds many counts of this clonotype. The chain uses TRBV7-9 and TRBJ1-1; 7 bases map to TRBD1. The CDR3 has 17 amino acids. V dropped 4 bases and J dropped 3; count of bases not matched to a gene: 14. CDR1 and CDR2 (germline): SEHNR, FQNEAQ (reference sequence). CDR3: CASSSKQGGKGDTEAFF. CDR3 in DNA: TGTGCCAGCAGCTCCAAGCAGGGGGGAAAGGGAGACACTGAAGCTTTCTTT.

This clonotype appeared many times. The gene calls are TRBV4-2 and TRBJ2-5, with a possible D match to TRBD1 (6 bases). The germline CDR1 and CDR2 sequences are LGHNA and YNFKEQ. V lost 4 bases and J 5 bases, leaving 17 bases between the germline ends. The CDR3 totals 15 residues. The CDR3 region has the DNA TGTGCCAGCAGCCTCCTTCAGGGGTCCGCGGAGACCCAGTACTTC. Its protein product is CASSLLQGSAETQYF.

This clonotype was detected only a few times. The chain combines TRBV4-1 with TRBJ2-7; tentatively, D is TRBD1 (5 bases). V was shortened by 1 base and J by 4 bases, with 17 bases between the two germline ends. The CDR3 consists of 16 residues. In germline, CDR1 is MGHRA, CDR2 YSYEKL. The CDR3 region has the DNA TGCGCCAGCAGCCAAGGGTCAGGGTCCTCCGGATACGAGCAGTACTTC. Translating it yields CASSQGSGSSGYEQYF.

Ten or more counts support this clonotype. The V and J genes are TRBV20-1 and TRBJ2-3, with a possible D match to TRBD2 (6 bases). Germline V CDR1 and CDR2: DFQATT, SNEGSKA (reference sequence). The germline V and J ends were trimmed by 3 bases and 0 bases, with 13 bases remaining between them. CDR3 length: 15 amino acids. The CDR3 DNA sequence: TGCAGTGCTAGGGTAGGCGGGGCTAGCACAGATACGCAGTATTTT. It codes for CSARVGGASTDTQYF.

This clonotype showed up many times. This chain connects TRBV10-3 to TRBJ2-4; D gene ambiguous. Between the trimmed V and J ends, which lost 5 bases and 6 bases, there was a span of 11 bases. This CDR3 comprises 13 residues. The germline V gene has CDR1 ENHRY and CDR2 SYGVKD. CDR3 nucleotide sequence: TGTGCCATCAGTTCGGGCAGCCCAAACATTCAGTACTTC. Its translation is CAISSGSPNIQYF.

This clonotype was recorded many times. The V and J genes are TRBV28 and TRBJ2-2; D not certain. CDR1 MDHEN and CDR2 SYDVKM come from the germline V gene. Trimming removed 7 bases from V and 6 bases from J, with 12 bases in between. The CDR3 has 13 amino acids. CDR3 in DNA: TGTGCCAGCACCCGCCCGGAAGCCGGGGAGCTGTTTTTT. It yields the protein CASTRPEAGELFF.

This clonotype has ten or more counts. The V gene is TRBV28, the J gene TRBJ2-3, with 10 bases that match TRBD2. The length of the CDR3 is 18 residues. CDR1 is MDHEN, CDR2 SYDVKM, per germline. V trimming: 5 bases; J trimming: 0 bases; junction bases outside the gene matches: 11. CDR3 DNA: TGTGCCAGCAGTCCGGGGGTCGGACTAGCGGTGAGCACAGATACGCAGTATTTT. It codes for CASSPGVGLAVSTDTQYF.

Ten or more counts support this clonotype. The V and J genes are TRBV11-2 and TRBJ2-1; perhaps TRBD2 as D (6 bases). Trimming shortened V by 1 base and J by 0 bases, and 10 bases separated the two germline ends. The CDR3 sequence is 16 residues long. Per the germline V gene, CDR1 is SGHAT and CDR2 is FQNNGV. The CDR3 sequence: CASSLGSGVSYNEQFF. As DNA, the CDR3 is TGTGCCAGCAGCTTAGGTAGCGGTGTCTCCTACAATGAGCAGTTCTTC.

A single count supports this clonotype. This chain joins TRBV4-3 and TRBJ2-1; D might be TRBD1 or TRBD2, each matching 6 bases. Germline values: CDR1 LGHNA, CDR2 YSLEER. The CDR3 is made up of 16 amino acids. V was shortened by 0 bases and J by 8 bases, with 17 bases between the two germline ends. CDR3 bases: TGCGCCAGCAGCCAAGATTACTTGGGGGGCCCCGATGAGCAGTTCTTC. Its translation is CASSQDYLGGPDEQFF.

This clonotype occurred many times. This chain joins TRBV13 and TRBJ2-5; 9 nucleotides match TRBD1. Germline V gives CDR1 PRHDT, CDR2 FYEKMQ (reference sequence). The length of the CDR3 is 15 residues. Unmatched junction bases numbered 6, after V lost 2 bases and J lost 5 bases. CDR3: CASSLRWTGAETQYF. CDR3 sequence (DNA): TGTGCCAGCAGCTTAAGGTGGACAGGGGCCGAGACCCAGTACTTC.

This clonotype was observed at least ten times. The V gene is TRBV20-1, the J gene TRBJ2-3, with 7 nucleotides matching TRBD2. CDR1 DFQATT and CDR2 SNEGSKA come from the germline V gene (reference sequence). The CDR3 is 12 amino acids. J was trimmed by 5 bases and V by 6 bases; bases with no gene match: 5. CDR3 nucleotide sequence: TGCAGTGCGCCCTCTAGCGGAGATACGCAGTATTTT. Residues: CSAPSSGDTQYF.

This clonotype was observed a handful of times. This clone may be a read error of a much larger clone one base away. The chain couples TRBV7-9 to TRBJ2-7, with 7 bases aligning to TRBD1. Trimming removed 1 base from V and 5 bases from J; junction bases left unmatched: 5. The CDR3 extends over 14 amino acids. Per the germline V gene, CDR1 is SEHNR and CDR2 is FQNEAQ (reference sequence). CDR3 DNA: TGTGCCAGCAGCTTAGACGGGACAGAGCACGAGCAGTACTTC. Translated: CASSLDGTEHEQYF.

This clonotype was recorded many times. This chain connects TRBV24-1 to TRBJ2-1; TRBD2 is a possible D gene (5 bases). Per the germline V gene, CDR1 is KGHDR and CDR2 is SFDVKD. V lost 9 bases and J lost 0, with 11 bases in between. The CDR3 consists of 14 residues. The CDR3 region is CATSLGGSYNEQFF. DNA for the CDR3: TGTGCCACCTCACTAGGCGGCTCCTACAATGAGCAGTTCTTC.

The chain employs TRBV11-2 and TRBJ1-4, with D hard to call. The CDR3 sequence is 17 residues long. With 5 bases removed from V and 2 bases from J, the gap between germline ends came to 18 bases. Germline assignment: CDR1 SGHAT and CDR2 FQNNGV. CDR3 nucleotide sequence: TGTGCCAGCAGCGAAGGCCGCAGGTTTGCCACTAATGAAAAACTGTTTTTT. Translation: CASSEGRRFATNEKLFF.

Comment on this clonotype: This CDR3 is missing its conserved last phenylalanine or tryptophan, likely due to a read error. V usage is TRBV20-1 and J usage is TRBJ2-3, with D possibly matching TRBD1 (6 bases). The ends were cut back, 1 base at V and 4 bases at J, with 12 bases in the middle. Germline V gene data show CDR1 as DFQATT and CDR2 as SNEGSKA (reference sequence). The CDR3 consists of 14 residues. The CDR3 coding sequence is TGCAGTGCTAGAGGGGACACCCACGCAGATACGCAGTATCTT. It translates to CSARGDTHADTQYL.

This clonotype was counted at least ten times. This chain connects TRBV6-5 to TRBJ2-1; D is unresolved. The germline V gene has CDR1 MNHEY and CDR2 SVGAGI. V was shortened by 5 bases and J by 8 bases, with 10 bases between the two germline ends. The CDR3 runs to 12 residues. CDR3 sequence reads: CASSPGLDEQFF. CDR3 sequence (DNA): TGTGCCAGCAGTCCGGGTCTCGATGAGCAGTTCTTC.

Details on this clonotype: A much larger clone lies one base from this, so it may be a read error. The chain joins TRBV7-6 to TRBJ1-1; 7 bases are a match to TRBD1. CDR1 and CDR2 from the germline V gene are SGHVS and FNYEAQ. V shed 5 bases and J 4 bases; nucleotides not matched to a gene: 4. CDR3 size: 13 residues. The CDR3 nucleotides are TGTGCCAGCAGCCGGGACAGCCTCACTGAAGCTTTCTTT. This sequence encodes CASSRDSLTEAFF. The full variable domain, completed using reference TRBV7-6 and TRBJ1-1, is GAGVSQSPRYKVTKRGQDVALRCDPISGHVSLYWYRQALGQGPEFLTYFNYEAQQDKSGLPNDRFSAERPEGSISTLTIQRTEQRDSAMYRCASSRDSLTEAFFGQGTRLTVV.

The chain joins TRBV16 to TRBJ1-5; 8 bases map to TRBD1. CDR3 length: 19 residues. Germline CDR1 and CDR2: KGHSY and FQNENV. V shed 0 bases and J 0 bases; nucleotides not matched to a gene: 10. CDR3 sequence reads: CASSQSTGQGSYSNQPQHF. CDR3 DNA: TGTGCCAGCAGCCAATCGACAGGACAGGGATCCTATAGCAATCAGCCCCAGCATTTT. Drawing the rest from reference TRBV16 and TRBJ1-5, the complete variable domain is GEEVAQTPKHLVRGEGQKAKLYCAPIKGHSYVFWYQQVLKNEFKFLISFQNENVFDETGMPKERFSAKCLPNSPCSLEIQATKLEDSAVYFCASSQSTGQGSYSNQPQHFGDGTRLSIL.

This clonotype was picked up many times. This chain joins TRBV13 and TRBJ2-7, with a weak D call TRBD2 (6 bases). The CDR3 consists of 14 residues. Trimming removed 1 base at V and 7 bases at J, with 14 bases between. Germline V gene lookup returns CDR1 PRHDT and CDR2 FYEKMQ (reference sequence). Here the CDR3 reads CASSLVAGGQEQYF. The DNA of the CDR3 is TGTGCCAGCAGCTTAGTGGCAGGAGGGCAAGAGCAGTACTTC.

The chain is built from TRBV27 and TRBJ2-3; 7 bases are a match to TRBD2. J was trimmed by 2 bases and V by 8 bases; bases with no gene match: 13. There are 16 residues in the CDR3. Per germline, CDR1 MNHEY and CDR2 SMNVEV (reference sequence). The CDR3 protein is CASGTWTSLNTDTQYF. CDR3 sequence (DNA): TGTGCCAGCGGTACTTGGACTAGTCTAAACACAGATACGCAGTATTTT.

This clonotype was seen a few times. The chain joins TRBV5-4 to TRBJ1-2; 11 bases agree with TRBD1. Germline values: CDR1 SGHNT, CDR2 YYREEE (reference sequence). V lost 5 bases and J lost 4; bases outside the gene matches: 4. The CDR3 length is 14 residues. CDR3 sequence: CASRGQGGAYGYTF. As DNA, the CDR3 is TGTGCCAGCAGGGGACAGGGGGGAGCCTATGGCTACACCTTC.

Concerning this clonotype: The CDR3 end shows no conserved phenylalanine or tryptophan, and so a read error is likely. No DNA is shown, since the ends of the CDR3 on it are uncertain; the CDR3 is the one TCRdb lists. The rearrangement joins TRBV7-3 to TRBJ2-5. CDR1 and CDR2 from the germline V gene are SGHTA and FQGTGA. Termini included, the CDR3 measures 13 amino acids. The CDR3 sequence is CASSLGDGETQSS.